This entry features one T cell receptor beta chain sequence. What it recognizes is unknown. CDR3 length equals 13 residues. V was cut by 5 bases and J by 4 bases, with 12 bases left in between. From germline, CDR1 is SGHTA and CDR2 FQGNSA. Per sample, a minimum of 6.5 million PBMCs were isolated. The data belong to a study of blood T cells in healthy people across ages. Primed by a sample-barcoded 5' primer and a J-beta primer mix, a second PCR proceeded for about 6 to 12 cycles. TCRdb independently ran MiXCR on the 5' RACE reads; one entry per CDR3 protein. This table holds 550,000 to 750,000 distinct CDR3 sequences, around a fifth found once. General observations from the study: Any conclusive comparison of naive versus antigen-experienced cells was prevented by using unsorted PBMCs. Roughly linearly, TCR beta diversity per million T cells fell as age increased. Aged donors had fewer naive CD4+ cells and lower diversity than long-lived donors.

The TCR was taken from a man between 65 and 85 years old in good health. The chain recombines TRBV7-2 with TRBJ2-7; D might be TRBD1 (6 bases). The sample taken for sequencing was blood. The CDR3 loop reads CASSPHREYEQYF. CDR3 in DNA: TGTGCCAGCAGCCCTCACAGGGAATACGAGCAGTACTTC.